This T cell receptor beta chain originates from a study of early T cells in non-severe SARS-CoV-2 infection. The wider study: The study sequenced bulk RNA from unsorted whole blood, with chains unpaired.

Whole-study findings and limits: Private and CD4 specificities were missed by VDJdb matching, which favored anti-spike CD8 responses.

Attachment of unique molecular identifiers to individual cDNA molecules was performed. TCRdb processed the 5' RACE reads anew with MiXCR; each CDR3 protein has one entry. The sample shows roughly 110,000 distinct CDR3 sequences, 11% of them seen only once. The CDR3 has 14 residues. Germline lookup yields CDR1 SGHAT and CDR2 FQNNGV. A few counts support this clonotype. The target antigen is unknown. The junction departs from germline at one end; a sequencing error may be responsible. Sample: whole blood. The receptor was isolated from an adult who was a healthcare worker with PCR-confirmed SARS-CoV-2 infection or an uninfected control (not recorded which). The rearrangement links TRBV11-2 to TRBJ1-3; TRBD1 is a possible D gene (6 bases). The CDR3 DNA reads as TGTGCCAGCAGCTTGGACAGCTCTGAAAACACCATATATTTT. This sequence encodes CASSLDSSENTIYF.